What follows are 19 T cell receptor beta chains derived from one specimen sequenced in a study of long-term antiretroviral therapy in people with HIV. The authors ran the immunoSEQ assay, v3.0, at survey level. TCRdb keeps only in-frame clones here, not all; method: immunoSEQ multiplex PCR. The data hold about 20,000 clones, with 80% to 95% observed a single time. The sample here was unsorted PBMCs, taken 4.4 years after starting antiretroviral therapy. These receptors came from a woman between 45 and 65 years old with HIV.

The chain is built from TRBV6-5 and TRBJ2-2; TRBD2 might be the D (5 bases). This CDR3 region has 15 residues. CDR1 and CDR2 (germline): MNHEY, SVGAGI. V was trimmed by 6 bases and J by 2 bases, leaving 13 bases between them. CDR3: CASSRTHINTGELFF. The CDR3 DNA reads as TGTGCCAGCAGCCGGACTCATATTAACACCGGGGAGCTGTTTTTT.

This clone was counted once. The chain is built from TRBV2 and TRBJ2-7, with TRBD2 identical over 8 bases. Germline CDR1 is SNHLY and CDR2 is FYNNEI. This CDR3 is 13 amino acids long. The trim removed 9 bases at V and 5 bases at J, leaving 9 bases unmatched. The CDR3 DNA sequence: TGTGCCAGACAGGGCTTTAGCGGGAACGAGCAGTACTTC. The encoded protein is CARQGFSGNEQYF. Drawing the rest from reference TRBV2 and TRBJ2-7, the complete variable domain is EPEVTQTPSHQVTQMGQEVILRCVPISNHLYFYWYRQILGQKVEFLVSFYNNEISEKSEIFDDQFSVERPDGSNFTLKIRSTKLEDSAMYFCARQGFSGNEQYFGPGTRLTVT.

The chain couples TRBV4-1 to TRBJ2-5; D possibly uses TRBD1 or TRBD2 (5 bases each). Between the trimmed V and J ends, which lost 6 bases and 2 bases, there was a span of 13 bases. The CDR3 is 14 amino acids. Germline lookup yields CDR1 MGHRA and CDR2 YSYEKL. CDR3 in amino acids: CASSLGPDQETQYF. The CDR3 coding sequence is TGCGCCAGCAGTTTGGGACCAGATCAAGAGACCCAGTACTTC.

CDR3 protein: CATSKQKNIQYF. The CDR3 region has the DNA TGTGCCACCAGCAAACAGAAAAACATTCAGTACTTC. V gene TRBV15 combines with J gene TRBJ2-4; D gene unclear. Trimming stripped 4 bases from V and 4 bases from J, with 5 bases between. The CDR3 extends over 12 amino acids. CDR1 is LNHNV, CDR2 YYDKDF, per germline (reference sequence).

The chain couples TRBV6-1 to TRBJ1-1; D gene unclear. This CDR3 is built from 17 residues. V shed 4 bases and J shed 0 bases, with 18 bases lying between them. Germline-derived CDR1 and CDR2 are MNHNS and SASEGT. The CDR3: CASSVTPDMTLNTEAFF. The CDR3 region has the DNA TGTGCCAGCAGTGTGACACCTGATATGACCTTGAACACTGAAGCTTTCTTT.

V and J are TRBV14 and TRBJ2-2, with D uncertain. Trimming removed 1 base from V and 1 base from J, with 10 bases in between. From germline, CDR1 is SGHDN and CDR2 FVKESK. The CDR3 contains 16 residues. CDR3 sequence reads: CASSQVAVRNTGELFF. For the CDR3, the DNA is TGTGCCAGCAGCCAAGTAGCAGTTCGGAACACCGGGGAGCTGTTTTTT.

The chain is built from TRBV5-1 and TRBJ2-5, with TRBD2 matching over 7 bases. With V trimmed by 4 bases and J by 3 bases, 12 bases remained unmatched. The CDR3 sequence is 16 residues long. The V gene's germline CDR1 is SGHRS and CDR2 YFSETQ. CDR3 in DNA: TGCGCCAGCAGCCTGACGTCTAGCGGCCCCGAAGAGACCCAGTACTTC. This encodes CASSLTSSGPEETQYF.

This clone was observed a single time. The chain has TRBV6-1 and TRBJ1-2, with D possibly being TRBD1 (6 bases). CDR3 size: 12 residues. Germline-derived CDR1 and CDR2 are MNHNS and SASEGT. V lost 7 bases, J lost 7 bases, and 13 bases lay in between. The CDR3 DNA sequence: TGTGCCAGCAAGGGGGAGAGGGTTGGCTACACCTTC. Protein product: CASKGERVGYTF.

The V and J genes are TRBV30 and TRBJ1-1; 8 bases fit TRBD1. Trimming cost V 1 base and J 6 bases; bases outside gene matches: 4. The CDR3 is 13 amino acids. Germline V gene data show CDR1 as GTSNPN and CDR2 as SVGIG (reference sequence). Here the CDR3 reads CAWSDRGIAEAFF. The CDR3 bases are TGTGCCTGGAGTGACAGGGGGATAGCTGAAGCTTTCTTT.

CDR3: CASSLGQGYRSPLHF. The CDR3 region has the DNA TGTGCCAGCAGCTTGGGTCAGGGGTATCGGTCACCCCTCCACTTT. The chain joins TRBV5-4 to TRBJ1-6; a weak D match, TRBD1 (6 bases). The CDR3 contains 15 residues. The V gene's germline CDR1 is SGHNT and CDR2 YYREEE (reference sequence). Trimming shortened V by 0 bases and J by 10 bases, and 14 bases separated the two germline ends. Looking up the rest from reference TRBV5-4 and TRBJ1-6 gives the full variable domain: ETGVTQSPTHLIKTRGQQVTLRCSSQSGHNTVSWYQQALGQGPQFIFQYYREEENGRGNFPPRFSGLQFPNYSSELNVNALELDDSALYLCASSLGQGYRSPLHFGNGTRLTVT.

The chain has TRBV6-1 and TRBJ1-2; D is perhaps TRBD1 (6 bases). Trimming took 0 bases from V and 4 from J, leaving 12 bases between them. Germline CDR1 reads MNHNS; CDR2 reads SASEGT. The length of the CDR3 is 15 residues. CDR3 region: CASSEATGRPYGYTF. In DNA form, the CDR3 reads TGTGCCAGCAGTGAAGCGACAGGCCGTCCCTATGGCTACACCTTC.

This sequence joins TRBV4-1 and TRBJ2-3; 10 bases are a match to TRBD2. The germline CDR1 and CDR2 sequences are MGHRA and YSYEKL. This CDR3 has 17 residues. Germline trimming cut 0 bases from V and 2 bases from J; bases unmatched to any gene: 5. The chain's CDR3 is CASSQESSGGLTDTQYF. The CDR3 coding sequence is TGCGCCAGCAGCCAAGAATCTAGCGGGGGCCTCACAGATACGCAGTATTTT.

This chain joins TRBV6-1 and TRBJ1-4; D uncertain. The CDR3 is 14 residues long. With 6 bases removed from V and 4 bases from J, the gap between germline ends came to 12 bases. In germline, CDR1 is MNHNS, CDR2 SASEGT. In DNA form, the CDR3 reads TGTGCCAGCAGAGCCGAGCTGGTTAATGAAAAACTGTTTTTT. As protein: CASRAELVNEKLFF.

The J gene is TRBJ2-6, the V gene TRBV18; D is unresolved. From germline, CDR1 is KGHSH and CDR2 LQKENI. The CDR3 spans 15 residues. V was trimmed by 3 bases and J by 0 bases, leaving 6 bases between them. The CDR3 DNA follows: TGTGCCAGCTCACCCAGCTCCTCTGGGGCCAACGTCCTGACTTTC. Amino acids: CASSPSSSGANVLTF.

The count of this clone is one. CDR3 sequence (DNA): TGTGCCAGCAGTTTAATAACGGGGACTGAAGCTTTCTTT. Translating it yields CASSLITGTEAFF. The V and J genes are TRBV27 and TRBJ1-1; D remains unclear. Germline V CDR1 and CDR2: MNHEY, SMNVEV (reference sequence). CDR3 length: 13 amino acids. Trimming left V 2 bases short and J 5 bases short, with 9 bases between.

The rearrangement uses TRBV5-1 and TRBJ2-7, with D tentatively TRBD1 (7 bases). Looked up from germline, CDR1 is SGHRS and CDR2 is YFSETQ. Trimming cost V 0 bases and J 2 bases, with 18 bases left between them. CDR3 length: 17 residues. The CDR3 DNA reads TGCGCCAGCAGCTTGGGCCCCGGAGGGGGCAAAACCTACGAGCAGTACTTC. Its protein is CASSLGPGGGKTYEQYF. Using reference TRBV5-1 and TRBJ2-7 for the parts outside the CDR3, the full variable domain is KAGVTQTPRYLIKTRGQQVTLSCSPISGHRSVSWYQQTPGQGLQFLFEYFSETQRNKGNFPGRFSGRQFSNSRSEMNVSTLELGDSALYLCASSLGPGGGKTYEQYFGPGTRLTVT.

The CDR3 here is CASIERYTQYF. CDR3 sequence (DNA): TGTGCCAGCATAGAGAGGTATACGCAGTATTTT. The chain has TRBV2 and TRBJ2-3; no clear D. The V gene lost 7 bases and the J gene lost 7 bases, with 9 bases spanning the gap. The CDR3 is 11 amino acids. CDR1 and CDR2 (germline): SNHLY, FYNNEI.

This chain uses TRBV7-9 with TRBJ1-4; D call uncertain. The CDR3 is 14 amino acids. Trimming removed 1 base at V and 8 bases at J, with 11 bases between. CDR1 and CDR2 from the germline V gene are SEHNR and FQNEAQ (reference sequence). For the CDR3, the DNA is TGTGCCAGCAGCTTAGTTGTCGGTGGGGAAAAACTGTTTTTT. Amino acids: CASSLVVGGEKLFF.

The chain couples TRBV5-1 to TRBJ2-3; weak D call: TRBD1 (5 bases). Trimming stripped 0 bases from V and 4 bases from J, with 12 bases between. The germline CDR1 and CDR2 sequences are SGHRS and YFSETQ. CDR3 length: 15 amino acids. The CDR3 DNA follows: TGCGCCAGCAGCTTGGCCGGGCAGGGCGCAGATACGCAGTATTTT. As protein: CASSLAGQGADTQYF.